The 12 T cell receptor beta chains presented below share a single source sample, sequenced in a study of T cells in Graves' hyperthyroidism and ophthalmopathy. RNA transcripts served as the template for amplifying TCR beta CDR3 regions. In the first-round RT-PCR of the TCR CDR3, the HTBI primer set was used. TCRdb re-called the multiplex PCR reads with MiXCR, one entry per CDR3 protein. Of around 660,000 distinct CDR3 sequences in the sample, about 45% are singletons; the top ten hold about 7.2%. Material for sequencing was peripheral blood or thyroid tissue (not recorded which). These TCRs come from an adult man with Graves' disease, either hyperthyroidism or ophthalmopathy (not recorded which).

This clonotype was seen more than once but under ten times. The CDR3 DNA sequence: TGCAGCGTTGGCAGGGGCAGCTCCTACGAGCAGTACTTC. Translating gives CSVGRGSSYEQYF. V and J are TRBV29-1 and TRBJ2-7; possible D gene TRBD1, 6 bases. V shed 4 bases and J shed 0 bases, with 10 bases lying between them. This CDR3 has 13 amino acids. Germline loops: CDR1 SQVTM, CDR2 ANQGSEA.

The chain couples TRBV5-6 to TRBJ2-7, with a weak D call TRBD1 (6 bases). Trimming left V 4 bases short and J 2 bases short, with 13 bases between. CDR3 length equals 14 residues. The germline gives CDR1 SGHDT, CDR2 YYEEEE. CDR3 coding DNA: TGTGCCAGCAGCCCAGACGGGACAACCTACGAGCAGTACTTC. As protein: CASSPDGTTYEQYF.

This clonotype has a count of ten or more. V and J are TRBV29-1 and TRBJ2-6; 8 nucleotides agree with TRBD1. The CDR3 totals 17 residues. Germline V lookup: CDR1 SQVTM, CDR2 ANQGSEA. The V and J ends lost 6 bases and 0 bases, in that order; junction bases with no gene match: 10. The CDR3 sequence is CSVRGGTGLSGANVLTF. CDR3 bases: TGCAGCGTCCGAGGGGGGACAGGCCTCTCTGGGGCCAACGTCCTGACTTTC.

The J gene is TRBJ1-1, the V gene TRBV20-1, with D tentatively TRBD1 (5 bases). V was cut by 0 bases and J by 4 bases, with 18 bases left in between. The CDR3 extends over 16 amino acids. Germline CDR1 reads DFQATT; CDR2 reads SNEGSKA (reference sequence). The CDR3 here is CSARDRGGGWVTEAFF. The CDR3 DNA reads TGCAGTGCTAGAGATCGGGGTGGGGGATGGGTCACTGAAGCTTTCTTT.

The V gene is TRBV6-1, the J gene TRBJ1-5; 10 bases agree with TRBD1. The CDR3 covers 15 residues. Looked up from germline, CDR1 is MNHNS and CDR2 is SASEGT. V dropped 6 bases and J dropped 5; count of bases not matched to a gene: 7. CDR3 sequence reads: CASSAGTGADQPQHF. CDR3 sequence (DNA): TGTGCCAGCAGCGCCGGGACAGGGGCTGATCAGCCCCAGCATTTT.

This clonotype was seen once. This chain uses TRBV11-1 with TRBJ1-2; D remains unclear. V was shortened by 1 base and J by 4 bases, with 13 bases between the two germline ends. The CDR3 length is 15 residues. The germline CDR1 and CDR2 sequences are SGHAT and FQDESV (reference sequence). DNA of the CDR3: TGTGCCAGCAGCTTAGTACGGGCGCCGTCCTATGGCTACACCTTC. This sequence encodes CASSLVRAPSYGYTF. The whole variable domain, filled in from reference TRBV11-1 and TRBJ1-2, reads EAEVAQSPRYKITEKSQAVAFWCDPISGHATLYWYRQILGQGPELLVQFQDESVVDDSQLPKDRFSAERLKGVDSTLKIQPAELGDSAMYLCASSLVRAPSYGYTFGSGTRLTVV.

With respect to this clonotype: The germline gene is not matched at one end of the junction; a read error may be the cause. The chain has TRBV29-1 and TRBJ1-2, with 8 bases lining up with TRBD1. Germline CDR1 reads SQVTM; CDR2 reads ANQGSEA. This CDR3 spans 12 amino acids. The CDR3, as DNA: TGTGCCTGGACAGGGACTAACTATGGCTACACCTTC. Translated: CAWTGTNYGYTF.

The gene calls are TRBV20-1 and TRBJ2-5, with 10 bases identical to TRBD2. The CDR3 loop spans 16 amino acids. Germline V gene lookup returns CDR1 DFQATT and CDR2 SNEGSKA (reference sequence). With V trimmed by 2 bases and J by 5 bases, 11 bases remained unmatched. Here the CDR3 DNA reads TGCAGTGCTAGACTGAACAGCGGGAGGGCCGACGAGACCCAGTACTTC. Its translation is CSARLNSGRADETQYF.

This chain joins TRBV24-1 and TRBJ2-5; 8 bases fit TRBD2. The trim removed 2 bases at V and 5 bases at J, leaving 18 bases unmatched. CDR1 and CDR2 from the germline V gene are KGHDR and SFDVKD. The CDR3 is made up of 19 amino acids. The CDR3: CATSDSIRGRITGVETQYF. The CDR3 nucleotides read TGTGCCACCAGTGATTCCATTCGCGGGAGGATTACCGGGGTTGAGACCCAGTACTTC.

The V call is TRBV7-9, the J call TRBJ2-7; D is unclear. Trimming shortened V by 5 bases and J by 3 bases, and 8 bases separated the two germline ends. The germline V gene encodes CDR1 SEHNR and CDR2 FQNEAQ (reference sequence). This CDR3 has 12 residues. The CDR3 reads CASSHLGYEQYF. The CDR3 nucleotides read TGTGCCAGCAGCCACCTCGGCTACGAGCAGTACTTC.

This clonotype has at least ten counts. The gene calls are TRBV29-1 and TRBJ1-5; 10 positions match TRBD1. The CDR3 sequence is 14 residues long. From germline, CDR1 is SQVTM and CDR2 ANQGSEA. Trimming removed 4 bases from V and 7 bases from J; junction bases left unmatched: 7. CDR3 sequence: CSVAGTGVDQPQHF. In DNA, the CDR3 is TGCAGCGTTGCCGGGACAGGGGTGGACCAGCCCCAGCATTTT.

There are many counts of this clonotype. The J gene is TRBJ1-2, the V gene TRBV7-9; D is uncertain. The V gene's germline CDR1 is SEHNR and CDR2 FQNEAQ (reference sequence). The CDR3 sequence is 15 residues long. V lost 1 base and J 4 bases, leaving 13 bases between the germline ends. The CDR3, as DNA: TGTGCCAGCAGCTTAGGGCTGGAGGTGGGCTATGGCTACACCTTC. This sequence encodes CASSLGLEVGYGYTF.